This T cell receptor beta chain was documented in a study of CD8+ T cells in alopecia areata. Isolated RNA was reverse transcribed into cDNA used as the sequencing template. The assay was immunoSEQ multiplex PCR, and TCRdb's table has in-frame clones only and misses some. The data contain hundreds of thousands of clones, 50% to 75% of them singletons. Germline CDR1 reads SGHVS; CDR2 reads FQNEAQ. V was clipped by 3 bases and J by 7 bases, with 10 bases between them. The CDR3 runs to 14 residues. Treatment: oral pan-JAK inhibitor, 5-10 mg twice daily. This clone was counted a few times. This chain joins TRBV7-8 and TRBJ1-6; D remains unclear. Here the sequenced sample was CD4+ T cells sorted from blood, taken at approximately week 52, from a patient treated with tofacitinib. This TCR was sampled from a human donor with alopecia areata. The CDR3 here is CASSFGVLNSPLHF. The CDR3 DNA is TGTGCCAGCAGCTTCGGAGTTCTGAATTCACCCCTCCACTTT. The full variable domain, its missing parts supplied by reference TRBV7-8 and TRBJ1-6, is GAGVSQSPRYKVAKRGQDVALRCDPISGHVSLFWYQQALGQGPEFLTYFQNEAQLDKSGLPSDRFFAERPEGSVSTLKIQRTQQEDSAVYLCASSFGVLNSPLHFGNGTRLTVT.